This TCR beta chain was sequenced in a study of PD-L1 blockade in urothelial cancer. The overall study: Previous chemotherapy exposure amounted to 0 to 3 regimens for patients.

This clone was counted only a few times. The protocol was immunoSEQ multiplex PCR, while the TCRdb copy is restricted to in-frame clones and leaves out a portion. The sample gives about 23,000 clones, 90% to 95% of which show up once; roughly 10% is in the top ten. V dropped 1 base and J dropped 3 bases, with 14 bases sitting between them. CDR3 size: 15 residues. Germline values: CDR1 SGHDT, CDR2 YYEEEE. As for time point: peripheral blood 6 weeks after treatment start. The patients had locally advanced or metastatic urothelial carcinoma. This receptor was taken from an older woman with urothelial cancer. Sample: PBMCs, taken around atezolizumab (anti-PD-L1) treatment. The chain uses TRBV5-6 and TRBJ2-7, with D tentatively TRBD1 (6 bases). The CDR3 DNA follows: TGTGCCAGCAGCTTGCGGCCAGGGGACGTCTACGAGCAGTACTTC. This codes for CASSLRPGDVYEQYF.